This T cell receptor (beta chain) was retrieved from a study of T-cell memory formation after mild COVID-19. Study results and caveats: Pre-infection memory already had some responding clones, implying cross-reactive memory joined.

As concerns this clonotype: Its specificity is not known.

The CDR3 sequence is 15 residues long. Germline lookup yields CDR1 MNHEY and CDR2 SVGEGT. The germline V and J ends were trimmed by 9 bases and 2 bases, with 17 bases remaining between them. TCR alpha and TCR beta cDNA libraries carrying sample barcodes and UMIs came from 5'RACE with constant-segment primers. Each CDR3 protein gets one entry after TCRdb re-called the 5' RACE reads with MiXCR. The data show 190,000 or so distinct CDR3 sequences, about a fifth seen once. J is TRBJ2-1 and V is TRBV6-2 or TRBV6-3; D may be TRBD2 (6 bases). The source is an adult woman who had mild COVID-19 (a few samples of this study predate the infection). Cell type and time point are not known. Material for sequencing was PBMCs or a T cell subset sorted from them (not recorded which). This chain's CDR3 is CASVAEAYTYNEQFF. The CDR3 coding sequence is TGTGCCAGTGTAGCGGAAGCCTACACCTACAATGAGCAGTTCTTC.